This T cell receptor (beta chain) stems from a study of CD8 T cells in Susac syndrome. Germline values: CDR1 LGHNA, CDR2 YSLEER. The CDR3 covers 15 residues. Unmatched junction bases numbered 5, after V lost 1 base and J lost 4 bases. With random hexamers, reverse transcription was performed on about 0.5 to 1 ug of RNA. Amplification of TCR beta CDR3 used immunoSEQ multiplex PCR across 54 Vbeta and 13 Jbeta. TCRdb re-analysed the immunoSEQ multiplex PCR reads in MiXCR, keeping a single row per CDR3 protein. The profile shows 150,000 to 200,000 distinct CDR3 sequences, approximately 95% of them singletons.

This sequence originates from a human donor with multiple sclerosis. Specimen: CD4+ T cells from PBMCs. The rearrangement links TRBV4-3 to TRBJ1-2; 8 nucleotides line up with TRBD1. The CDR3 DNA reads TGCGCCAGCAGCCAAGTGGGCAGGGGGCTCTATGGCTACACCTTC. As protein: CASSQVGRGLYGYTF.